Here is one T cell receptor beta chain with its context. This clonotype appeared a few times. Which antigen it targets is not known. The input lacks base qualities; no much larger clone sits a single base away. The data were obtained in a study of regulatory T cells in long-lasting Graves disease (dated by TCRdb to 2020 to 2022). About the full investigation: Persistent Graves' disease was defined as antithyroid drug treatment for over 5 years with persistently positive TSH receptor autoantibodies. Peripheral blood TCR sequencing and RNA sequencing compared persistent Graves' disease patients with newly diagnosed Graves' disease patients. The study was conducted in China and was registered as a clinical trial. A total of roughly 33 samples underwent TCR sequencing: about 13 from persistent and roughly 20 from newly diagnosed Graves' disease patients. Persistent Graves' disease patients in the clinical cohort had taken antithyroid drugs for 9 to 11 years on average. What the authors observed across the whole study: Sequencing and analysis were limited to the TCR beta chain. Preferential use of TRBV28, TRBJ1-2 and TRBJ2-5 was observed in persistent disease, whereas TRBV20-1 and TRBJ2-1 were favored in newly diagnosed disease. Because the primary lesion, thyroid tissue, could not be accessed, the study looked at peripheral blood alone. Patients with persistent disease shared more public clonotypes (over 2,500) than newly diagnosed patients did (966). The small sample size was acknowledged by the authors as a limitation that may reduce accuracy. Compared with newly diagnosed patients, patients with persistent Graves' disease had lower TCR Shannon entropy and fewer highly expanded clones, which suggests clonal expansion.

Libraries were built with multiplex PCR. Sequencing instrument: Illumina HiSeq 4000. CDR3 regions were amplified by Arm-PCR with iRepertoire HTBI primers to construct TCR beta libraries. Before sequencing, the PCR products went through gel purification. Turning to the authors' computational methods: Across samples, 55 to 80 TRBV and 13 to 15 TRBJ segments were identified and used for gene usage analysis of CDR3 amino acid clonotypes. COPE and FqMerger were used to merge filtered high-quality paired reads into contigs. BLAST was used to align contigs to the IMGT TRBV, TRBD and TRBJ reference genes, and CDR3 was defined following IMGT. Clonotypes above 0.1% frequency were classified as highly expanded clones. Shannon entropy served as the measure of repertoire diversity, while the Gini coefficient captured V-J evenness. Public clonotypes were defined as clonotypes shared by more than one individual. TCRdb trimmed the raw reads at Q25, called clones with MiXCR and kept productive beta chains. CDR3 protein duplicates are merged, each entry listing the most common genes and DNA. Here the V and J calls rest on TCRdb's processing, not on the authors' analysis. The sample table lists hundreds of thousands of distinct CDR3 sequences, around 21% of them with a count of one. The ten top clones hold roughly 20% of the sample.

Based on the germline V gene, the CDR1 and CDR2 sequences are SGHTA and FQGTGA. A distance of 18 bases separates the germline ends of V and J, which lose 5 bases and 5 bases respectively. The CDR3 sequence holds 16 residues, the cysteine and phenylalanine included. Here the CDR3 DNA is all that survives: 48 bases in frame from base 1. Taken with the paper, the label for time point translates to: persistent/refractory GD, antithyroid drugs over 5 years with positive TRAb. For both TCR sequencing and RNA sequencing, RNA was extracted from PBMCs using TRIzol. Graves' disease was diagnosed according to American Thyroid Association guidelines. Patients for the study were recruited at an endocrinology department in Xi'an, China. Each patient gave about 8.1 milliliters of peripheral blood, collected in an EDTA anticoagulant tube. Ficoll Paque Plus density gradient separation was used to isolate PBMCs, and no further T cell sorting was done. An Agilent 2100 Bioanalyzer and agarose gel were used to check RNA quality, while a NanoDrop 2000 measured RNA concentration.

The specimen comprised peripheral blood mononuclear cells (PBMCs), sampled when the disease was refractory, from a patient treated with antithyroid drugs. The TCR originated in a female donor with Graves disease. The chain is assembled from TRBV7-3 and TRBJ2-2, with the D call perhaps TRBD1 or TRBD2, each one matching 7 bases. CDR3 protein: CASSPRGEGLTGELFF. The DNA sequence reads TGTGCCAGCAGCCCCAGGGGGGAGGGCCTAACCGGGGAGCTGTTTTTT.